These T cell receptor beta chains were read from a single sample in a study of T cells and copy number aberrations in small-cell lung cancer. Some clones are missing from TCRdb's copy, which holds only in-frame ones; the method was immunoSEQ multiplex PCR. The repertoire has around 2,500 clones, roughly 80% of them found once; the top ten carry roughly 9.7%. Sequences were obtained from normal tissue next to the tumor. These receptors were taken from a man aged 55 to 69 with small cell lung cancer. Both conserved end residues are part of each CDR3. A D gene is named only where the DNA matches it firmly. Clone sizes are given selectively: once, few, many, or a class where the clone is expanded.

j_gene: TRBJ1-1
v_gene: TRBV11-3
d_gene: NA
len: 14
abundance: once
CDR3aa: CASSSGRTNTEAFF
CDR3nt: TGTGCCAGCAGCTCCGGCAGAACGAACACTGAAGCTTTCTTT

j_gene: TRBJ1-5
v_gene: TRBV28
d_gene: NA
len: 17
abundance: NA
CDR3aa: CASSDEGRLGGNQPQHF
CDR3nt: TGTGCCAGCAGTGACGAGGGACGGCTCGGTGGCAATCAGCCCCAGCATTTT

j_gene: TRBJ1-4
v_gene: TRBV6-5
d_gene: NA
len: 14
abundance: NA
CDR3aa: CASSYVVSNEKLFF
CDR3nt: TGTGCCAGCAGTTACGTGGTGTCTAATGAAAAACTGTTTTTT

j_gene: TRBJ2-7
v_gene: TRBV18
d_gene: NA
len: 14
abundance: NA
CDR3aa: CASSGTGSSYEQYF
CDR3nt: TGTGCCAGCTCGGGGACCGGGAGCTCCTACGAGCAGTACTTC

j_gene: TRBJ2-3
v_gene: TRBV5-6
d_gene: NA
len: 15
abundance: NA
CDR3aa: CASSWDGRGSDTQYF
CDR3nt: TGTGCCAGCAGCTGGGACGGCCGAGGGTCAGATACGCAGTATTTT

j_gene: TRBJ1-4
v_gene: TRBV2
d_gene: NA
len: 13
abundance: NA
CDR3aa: CASKLRENEKLFF
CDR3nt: TGTGCCAGCAAATTGAGGGAGAATGAAAAACTGTTTTTT

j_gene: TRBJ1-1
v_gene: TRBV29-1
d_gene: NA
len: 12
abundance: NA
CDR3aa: CSVSPDIFSAFF
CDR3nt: TGCAGCGTGTCCCCGGACATATTTTCTGCTTTCTTT

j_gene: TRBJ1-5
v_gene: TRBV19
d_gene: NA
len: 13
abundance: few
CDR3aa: CASSIGVEQPQHF
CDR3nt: TGTGCCAGTAGTATAGGAGTGGAGCAGCCCCAGCATTTT

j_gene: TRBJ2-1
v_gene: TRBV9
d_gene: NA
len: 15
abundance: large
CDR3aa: CASSPLGLEGNEQFF
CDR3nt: TGTGCCAGCAGCCCACTGGGGCTTGAGGGCAATGAGCAGTTCTTC

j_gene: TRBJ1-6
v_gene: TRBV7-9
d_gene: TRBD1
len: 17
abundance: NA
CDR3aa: CASSSTGQGVGRSPLHF
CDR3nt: TGTGCCAGCAGCTCGACGGGACAGGGGGTGGGTAGGTCACCCCTCCACTTT

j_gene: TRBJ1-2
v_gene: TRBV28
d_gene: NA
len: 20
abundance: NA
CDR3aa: CASSLESSGLSYGANYGYTF
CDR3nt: TGTGCCAGCAGTTTAGAATCCTCGGGACTCTCTTACGGGGCTAACTATGGCTACACCTTC

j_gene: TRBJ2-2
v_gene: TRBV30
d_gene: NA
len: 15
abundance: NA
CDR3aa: CAWSVVLVNTGELFF
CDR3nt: TGTGCCTGGAGTGTGGTACTGGTTAACACCGGGGAGCTGTTTTTT

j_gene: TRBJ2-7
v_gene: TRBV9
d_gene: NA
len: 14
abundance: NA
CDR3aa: CASSEGGEGYEQYF
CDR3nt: TGTGCCAGCAGCGAGGGGGGTGAGGGATACGAGCAGTACTTC

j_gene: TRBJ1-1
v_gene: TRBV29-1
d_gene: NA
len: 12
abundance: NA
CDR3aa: CSVEDSGTLPFF
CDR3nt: TGCAGCGTTGAAGACTCCGGGACATTACCTTTCTTT

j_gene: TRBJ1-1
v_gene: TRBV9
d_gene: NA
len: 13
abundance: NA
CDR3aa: CASSSQEVPPAFF
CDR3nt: TGTGCCAGCAGCTCTCAGGAGGTCCCGCCGGCTTTCTTT

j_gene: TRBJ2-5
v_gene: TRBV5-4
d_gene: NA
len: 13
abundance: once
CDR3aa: CASSLDRVETQYF
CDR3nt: TGTGCCAGCAGCTTGGACAGGGTTGAGACCCAGTACTTC

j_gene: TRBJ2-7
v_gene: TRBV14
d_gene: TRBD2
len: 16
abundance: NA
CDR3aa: CASSPWTGTITYEQYF
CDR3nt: TGTGCCAGCAGCCCCTGGACCGGGACTATTACCTACGAGCAGTACTTC

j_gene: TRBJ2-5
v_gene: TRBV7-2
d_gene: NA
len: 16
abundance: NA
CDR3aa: CASRQTGEGGQETQYF
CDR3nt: TGTGCCAGCAGGCAAACAGGGGAAGGAGGGCAAGAGACCCAGTACTTC

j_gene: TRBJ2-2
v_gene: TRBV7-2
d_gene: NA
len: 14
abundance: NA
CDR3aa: CASSLGLDHGELFF
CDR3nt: TGTGCCAGCAGCTTAGGTCTAGATCACGGGGAGCTGTTTTTT

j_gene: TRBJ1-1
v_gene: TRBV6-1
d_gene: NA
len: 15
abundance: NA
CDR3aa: CASSPGEGIHWEAFF
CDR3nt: TGTGCCAGCAGCCCCGGGGAAGGGATACACTGGGAAGCTTTCTTT

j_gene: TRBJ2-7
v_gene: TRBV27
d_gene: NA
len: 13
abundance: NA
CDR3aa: CASWVPGAGEQYF
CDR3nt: TGTGCCAGCTGGGTTCCGGGGGCAGGGGAGCAGTACTTC

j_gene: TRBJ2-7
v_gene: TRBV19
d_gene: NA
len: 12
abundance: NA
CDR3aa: CASSIDPLEQYF
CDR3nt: TGTGCCAGTAGCATCGACCCACTCGAGCAGTACTTC

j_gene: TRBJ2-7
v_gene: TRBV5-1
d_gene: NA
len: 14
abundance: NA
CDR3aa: CASSLFDSSYEQYF
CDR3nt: TGCGCCAGCAGCTTGTTCGACAGCTCCTACGAGCAGTACTTC

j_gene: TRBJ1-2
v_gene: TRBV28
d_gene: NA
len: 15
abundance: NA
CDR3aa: CASSQQEKLLGGYTF
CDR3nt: TGTGCCAGCAGTCAGCAAGAGAAGCTTCTGGGCGGCTACACCTTC

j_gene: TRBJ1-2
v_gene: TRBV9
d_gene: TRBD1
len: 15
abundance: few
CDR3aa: CASSVGQGANYGYTF
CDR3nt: TGTGCCAGCAGCGTAGGGCAGGGGGCTAACTATGGCTACACCTTC

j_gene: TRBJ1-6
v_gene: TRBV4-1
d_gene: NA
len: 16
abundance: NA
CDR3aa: CASSQVPGSYNSPLHF
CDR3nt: TGCGCCAGCAGCCAAGTCCCCGGCTCCTATAATTCACCCCTCCACTTT

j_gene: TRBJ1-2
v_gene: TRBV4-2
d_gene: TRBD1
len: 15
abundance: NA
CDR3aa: CASSPPNRGDYGYTF
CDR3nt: TGTGCCAGCAGTCCTCCGAACAGGGGAGACTATGGCTACACCTTC

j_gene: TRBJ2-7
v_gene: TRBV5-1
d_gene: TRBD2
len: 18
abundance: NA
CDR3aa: CASSAVGTSGRAGYEQYF
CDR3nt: TGCGCCAGCAGCGCGGTCGGGACTAGCGGGAGGGCCGGGTACGAGCAGTACTTC

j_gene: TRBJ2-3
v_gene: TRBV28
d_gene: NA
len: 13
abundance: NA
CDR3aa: CASSYGSTDTQYF
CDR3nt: TGTGCCAGCAGTTACGGTAGCACAGATACGCAGTATTTT

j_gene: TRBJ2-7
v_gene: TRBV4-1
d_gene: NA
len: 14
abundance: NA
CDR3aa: CASSQEPGEYEQYF
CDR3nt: TGCGCCAGCAGCCAAGAGCCAGGGGAATACGAGCAGTACTTC

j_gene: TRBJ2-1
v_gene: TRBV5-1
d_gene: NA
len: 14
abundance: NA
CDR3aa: CASSFTNDRNEQFF
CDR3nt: TGCGCCAGCAGCTTCACGAATGATCGAAATGAGCAGTTCTTC

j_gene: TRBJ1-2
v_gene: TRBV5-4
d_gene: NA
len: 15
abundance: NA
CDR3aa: CASSWDGIVSYGYTF
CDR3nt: TGTGCCAGCAGCTGGGACGGGATAGTCTCCTATGGCTACACCTTC

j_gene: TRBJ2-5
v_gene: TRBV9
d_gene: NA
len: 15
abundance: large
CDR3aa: CASSPGVLGQETQYF
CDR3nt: TGTGCCAGCAGCCCAGGGGTCCTGGGTCAAGAGACCCAGTACTTC

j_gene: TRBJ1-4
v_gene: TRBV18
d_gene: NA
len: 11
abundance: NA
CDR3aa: CASSRGEKLFF
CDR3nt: TGTGCCAGCTCACGCGGTGAAAAACTGTTTTTT

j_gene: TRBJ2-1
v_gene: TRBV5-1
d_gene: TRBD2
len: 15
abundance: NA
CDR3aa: CASRGTSGRRDEQFF
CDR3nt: TGCGCCAGCAGGGGGACTAGCGGGAGAAGGGATGAGCAGTTCTTC

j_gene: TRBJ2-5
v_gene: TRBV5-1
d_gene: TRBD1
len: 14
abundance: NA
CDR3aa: CASSRTGDGETQYF
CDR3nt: TGCGCCAGCAGCAGGACAGGGGACGGGGAGACCCAGTACTTC

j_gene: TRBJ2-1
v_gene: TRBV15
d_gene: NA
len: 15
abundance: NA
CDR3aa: CATSRDGTTSNEQFF
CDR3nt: TGTGCCACCAGCAGAGATGGAACAACTTCTAATGAGCAGTTCTTC

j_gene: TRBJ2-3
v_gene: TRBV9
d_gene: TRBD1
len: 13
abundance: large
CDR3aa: CASSPGTEDTQYF
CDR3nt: TGTGCCAGCAGCCCTGGGACAGAAGATACGCAGTATTTT

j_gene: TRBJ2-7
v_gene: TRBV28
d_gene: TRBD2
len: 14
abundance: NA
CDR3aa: CASSISGRSNEQYF
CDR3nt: TGTGCCAGCAGTATTAGCGGGAGATCCAACGAGCAGTACTTC

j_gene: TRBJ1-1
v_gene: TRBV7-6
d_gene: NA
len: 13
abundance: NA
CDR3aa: CASSPVPNTEAFF
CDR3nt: TGTGCCAGCAGCCCGGTCCCAAACACTGAAGCTTTCTTT

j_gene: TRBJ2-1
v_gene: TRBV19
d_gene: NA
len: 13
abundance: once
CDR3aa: CASRDTTYNEQFF
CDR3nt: TGTGCCAGCCGGGACACAACCTACAATGAGCAGTTCTTC

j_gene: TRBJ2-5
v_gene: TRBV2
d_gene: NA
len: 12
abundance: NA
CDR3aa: CASSDEGETQYF
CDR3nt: TGTGCCAGCAGTGACGAGGGGGAGACCCAGTACTTC

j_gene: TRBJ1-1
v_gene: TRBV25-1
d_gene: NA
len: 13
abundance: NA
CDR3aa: CASRPPSNTEAFF
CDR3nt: TGTGCCAGCAGACCTCCGTCGAATACTGAAGCTTTCTTT

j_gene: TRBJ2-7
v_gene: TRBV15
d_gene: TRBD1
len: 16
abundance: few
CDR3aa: CATSREGQGDSYEQYF
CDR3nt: TGTGCCACCAGCAGAGAAGGGCAGGGGGATTCCTACGAGCAGTACTTC

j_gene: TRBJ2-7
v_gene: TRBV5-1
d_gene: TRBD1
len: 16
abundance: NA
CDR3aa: CASSPQGPREAYEQYF
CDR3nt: TGCGCCAGCAGTCCACAGGGGCCACGAGAAGCCTACGAGCAGTACTTC

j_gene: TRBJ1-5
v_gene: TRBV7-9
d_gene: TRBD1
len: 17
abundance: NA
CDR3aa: CASSLGQGEYSNQPQHF
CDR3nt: TGTGCCAGCAGCTTAGGCCAGGGGGAATATAGCAATCAGCCCCAGCATTTT

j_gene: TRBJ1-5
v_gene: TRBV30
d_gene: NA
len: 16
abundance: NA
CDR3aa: CAWSGSGLGDNQPQHF
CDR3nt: TGTGCCTGGAGTGGTTCTGGGTTAGGGGACAATCAGCCCCAGCATTTT

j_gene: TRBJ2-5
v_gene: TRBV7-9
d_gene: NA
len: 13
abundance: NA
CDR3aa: CASRAEVQETQYF
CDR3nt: TGTGCCAGCAGGGCTGAAGTGCAAGAGACCCAGTACTTC

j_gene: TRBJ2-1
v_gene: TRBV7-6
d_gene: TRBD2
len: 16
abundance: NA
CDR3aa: CASSLSGGRNSGEQFF
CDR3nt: TGTGCCAGCAGCTTATCCGGCGGGAGGAATTCCGGTGAGCAGTTCTTC

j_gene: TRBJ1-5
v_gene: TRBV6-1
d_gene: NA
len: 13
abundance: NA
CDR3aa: CASADDSNQPQHF
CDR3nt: TGTGCCAGCGCTGACGATAGCAATCAGCCCCAGCATTTT

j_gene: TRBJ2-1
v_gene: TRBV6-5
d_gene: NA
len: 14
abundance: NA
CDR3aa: CASSYRGAGNEQFF
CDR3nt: TGTGCCAGCAGTTACAGGGGGGCCGGCAATGAGCAGTTCTTC

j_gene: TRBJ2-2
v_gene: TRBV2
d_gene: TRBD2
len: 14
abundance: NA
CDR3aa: CATRWERDGGELFF
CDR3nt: TGTGCCACGAGATGGGAGCGGGACGGCGGGGAGCTGTTTTTT

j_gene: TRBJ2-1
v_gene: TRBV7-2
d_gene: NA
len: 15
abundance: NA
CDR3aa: CASSLEAETYNEQFF
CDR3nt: TGTGCCAGCAGCTTAGAGGCGGAGACCTACAATGAGCAGTTCTTC

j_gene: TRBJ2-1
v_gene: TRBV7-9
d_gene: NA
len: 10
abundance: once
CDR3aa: CASSRNEQFF
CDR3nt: TGTGCCAGCAGCCGCAATGAGCAGTTCTTC